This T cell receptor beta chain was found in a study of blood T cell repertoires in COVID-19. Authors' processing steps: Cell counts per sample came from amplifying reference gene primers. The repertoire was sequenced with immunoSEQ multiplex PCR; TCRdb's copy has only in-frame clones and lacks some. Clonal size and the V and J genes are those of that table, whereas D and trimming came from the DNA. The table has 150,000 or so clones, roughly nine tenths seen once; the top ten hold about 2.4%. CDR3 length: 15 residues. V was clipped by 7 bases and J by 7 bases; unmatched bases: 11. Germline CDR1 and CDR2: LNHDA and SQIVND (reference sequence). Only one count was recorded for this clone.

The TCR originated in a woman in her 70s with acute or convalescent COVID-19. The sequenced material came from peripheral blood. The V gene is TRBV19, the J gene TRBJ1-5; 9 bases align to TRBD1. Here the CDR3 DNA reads TGTGCCAGTACTCCCCTGGGACAGGGTTCGCAGCCCCAGCATTTT. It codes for CASTPLGQGSQPQHF.